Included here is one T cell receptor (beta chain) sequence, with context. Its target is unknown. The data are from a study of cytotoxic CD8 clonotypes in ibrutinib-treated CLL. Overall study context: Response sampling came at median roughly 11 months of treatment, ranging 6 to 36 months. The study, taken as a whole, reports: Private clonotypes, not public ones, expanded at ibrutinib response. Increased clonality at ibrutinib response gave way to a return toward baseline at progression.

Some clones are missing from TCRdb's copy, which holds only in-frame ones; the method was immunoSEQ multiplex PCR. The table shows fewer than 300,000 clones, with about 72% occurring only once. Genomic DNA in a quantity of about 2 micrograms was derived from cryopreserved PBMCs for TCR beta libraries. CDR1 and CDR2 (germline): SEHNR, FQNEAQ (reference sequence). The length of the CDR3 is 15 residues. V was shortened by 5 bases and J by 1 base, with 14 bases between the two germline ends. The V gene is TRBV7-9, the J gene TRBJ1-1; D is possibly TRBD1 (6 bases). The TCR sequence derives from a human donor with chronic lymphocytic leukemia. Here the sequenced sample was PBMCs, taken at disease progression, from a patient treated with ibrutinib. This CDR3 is CASSASGTKNTEAFF. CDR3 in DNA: TGTGCCAGCAGCGCTAGCGGGACAAAGAACACTGAAGCTTTCTTT.